These T cell receptor beta chains were read from a single sample in a study of control samples from healthy donors and cancer patients. Only in-frame clones appear in the TCRdb table, and some are missing; sequencing was by immunoSEQ multiplex PCR. Of under 200,000 clones listed, approximately 93% are singletons. Sequenced: blood. These receptors were collected from a woman in her 40s in good health. The CDR3 runs from the conserved cysteine through the conserved F or W. The order of the fields is V gene, CDR3 protein.

TRBV27 | CASSTRLHSPLHF
TRBV4-3 | CASSQDFRDYNEQFF
TRBV4-3 | CASSQEWIRGDQPQHF
TRBV5-1 | CASSLFTRVNTEAFF
TRBV10-2 | CASSESRGGAFF
TRBV18 | CASSPQAGQGTEAFF
TRBV5-1 | CASSLGTGEGSVLTDTQYF
TRBV3-1/TRBV3-2 | CASSQDDLSYNSPLHF
TRBV25-1 | CASSEVEVYYGYTF
TRBV4-1 | CASSQGVWGASGEAFF